The rows below give T cell receptor gamma chains drawn from one sample of a study of Vδ1+ human thymocytes. TCRdb reanalyzed the multiplex PCR reads using CATT. There are tens of thousands of gamma-chain clones in the sample; about a fifth occur only once, and less than 2% lies in the top ten. The sequenced material came from Vdelta1+ gamma-delta thymocytes from the thymus. Receptors originate from a boy under two years old who had congenital heart surgery. Each CDR3 is given with its conserved first and last residue. Fields, in order: J gene, CDR3 length, clone size, V gene, CDR3 DNA, CDR3 protein. Rows give clone size only sometimes, using once, few, many, or a class for an expanded clone.

TRGJ1/TRGJ2 15 . TRGV4 TGTGCCACCTGGGCCGAAAGGGGTTTGGCTTATAAGAAACTCTTT CATWAERGLAYKKLF
TRGJ1/TRGJ2 14 . TRGV8 TGTGCCACCTGGGCTGATTCGAATTATTATAAGAAACTCTTT CATWADSNYYKKLF
TRGJP2 12 . TRGV9 TGTGCCTTGTGGGAGGGTGATTGGATCAAGACGTTT CALWEGDWIKTF
TRGJ1/TRGJ2 14 . TRGV5 TGTGCCACCTGGGACCCTCGTCCACATTATAAGAAACTCTTT CATWDPRPHYKKLF
TRGJ1/TRGJ2 15 . TRGV2 TGTGCCACCTGGGACGGGTACACGGGTTATTATAAGAAACTCTTT CATWDGYTGYYKKLF
TRGJ1/TRGJ2 13 few TRGV2 TGTGCCACCTGGGACGGGCAAAGTTATAAGAAACTCTTT CATWDGQSYKKLF
TRGJ1/TRGJ2 12 large TRGV9 TGTGCCTTGTGGGAGGTTTATTATAAGAAACTCTTT CALWEVYYKKLF
TRGJ1/TRGJ2 14 . TRGV9 TGTGCCTTGTGGGAGGTGCGCGGACCGTATAAGAAACTCTTT CALWEVRGPYKKLF
TRGJ1/TRGJ2 15 . TRGV4 TGTGCCACCTGGGAGACCTACCCCCATTATTATAAGAAACTCTTT CATWETYPHYYKKLF
TRGJ1/TRGJ2 14 . TRGV9 TGTGCCTTGTGGGAGGTCCCGGGGTATTATAAGAAACTCTTT CALWEVPGYYKKLF
TRGJP2 17 once TRGV2 TGTGCCACCTGGGACGGGCCGGGCGTTAGTAGTGATTGGATCAAGACGTTT CATWDGPGVSSDWIKTF
TRGJ1/TRGJ2 14 . TRGV8 TGTGCCACCTGGGATAGGCCTCCCTATTATAAGAAACTCTTT CATWDRPPYYKKLF
TRGJ1/TRGJ2 11 few TRGV5 TGTGCCACCTGGCCCCGGGCGGAGAAACTCTTT CATWPRAEKLF
TRGJ1/TRGJ2 13 . TRGV2 TGTGCCACCTGGGACGGGCCTCGATATAAGAAACTCTTT CATWDGPRYKKLF
TRGJP2 16 . TRGV8 TGTGCCACCTGGGATAGGCAGGAGAGTAGTGATTGGATCAAGACGTTT CATWDRQESSDWIKTF
TRGJ1/TRGJ2 15 . TRGV5 TGTGCCACCTGGGACAGGCGGCCACTATATTATAAGAAACTCTTT CATWDRRPLYYKKLF
TRGJ1/TRGJ2 16 . TRGV4 TGTGCCACCTGGGATGGGCTGTTCGGATTGGATTATAAGAAACTCTTT CATWDGLFGLDYKKLF
TRGJ1/TRGJ2 13 . TRGV4 TGTGCCACCTGGGATGGCTCTCGCTATAAGAAACTCTTT CATWDGSRYKKLF
TRGJ1/TRGJ2 12 few TRGV9 TGTGCCTTGTGGGACGCAGAGGGTAAGAAACTCTTT CALWDAEGKKLF
TRGJP 15 . TRGV9 TGTGCCTTGTGGGAAAGAGAGTTGGGCAAAAAAATCAAGGTATTT CALWERELGKKIKVF
TRGJ1/TRGJ2 13 few TRGV9 TGTGCCTTGTGGGAAAGTCATTATTATAAGAAACTCTTT CALWESHYYKKLF
TRGJ1/TRGJ2 15 . TRGV4 TGTGCCACCTGGGATGGGCGTGTGAATTATTATAAGAAACTCTTT CATWDGRVNYYKKLF
TRGJ1/TRGJ2 15 . TRGV5 TGTGCCACCTGGGACAGGCACCGAGGTTATTATAAGAAACTCTTT CATWDRHRGYYKKLF
TRGJ1/TRGJ2 12 few TRGV4 TGTGCCACCTGGGATTTCCATTATAAGAAACTCTTT CATWDFHYKKLF
TRGJ1/TRGJ2 10 few TRGV4 TGTGCCACCTGGGTGAGGGAGAAACTCTTT CATWVREKLF
TRGJ1/TRGJ2 12 . TRGV5 TGTGCCACCTGGGACTCGGGGTGTAAGAAACTCTTT CATWDSGCKKLF
TRGJ1/TRGJ2 12 . TRGV5 TGTGCCACCTGGGACAGGCCAGACAAGAAACTCTTT CATWDRPDKKLF
TRGJ1/TRGJ2 14 . TRGV9 TGTGCCTTGTGGGAGCCGGACCCATATTATAAGAAACTCTTT CALWEPDPYYKKLF
TRGJ1/TRGJ2 13 few TRGV2 TGTGCCACCTGGGACGGCCCCCCCGTGAAGAAACTCTTT CATWDGPPVKKLF
TRGJ1/TRGJ2 12 . TRGV4 TGTGCCACCTGGGCGCCTTATTATAAGAAACTCTTT CATWAPYYKKLF